This T cell receptor beta chain was retrieved from a study of CD8 T cells in Susac syndrome (dated by TCRdb to between 2018 and 2020). Notes on the research overall: Whether CD8+ T cell activation and differentiation in Susac syndrome was antigen driven was tested using repertoire sequencing.

V lost 4 bases and J lost 11 bases, and the count of bases not matched to a germline gene is 16. Measured from the cysteine to the phenylalanine, the CDR3 is 14 residues long. Just the 42-base CDR3 DNA is kept, in frame starting at base 1. Via the germline V gene (reference sequence), CDR1 is DFQATT and CDR2 SNEGSKA. Peripheral blood CD8+ and CD4+ T cells from healthy donors, Susac syndrome patients and multiple sclerosis patients were profiled using high-throughput TCR beta sequencing. Healthy donors were included as age- and sex-matched controls. Bulk CD8+ and CD4+ T cells were purified by magnetic negative isolation, while CD8+ TEMRA cells were enriched using FACS. Blood was drawn into EDTA tubes, processed within 24 hours, and PBMCs were isolated by density gradient centrifugation. PBMCs destined for TCR sequencing were cryopreserved in liquid nitrogen and later thawed in a 37 °C water bath. A purity of at least 90% was achieved for sorted or isolated CD4+, CD8+ and CD8+ TEMRA cells.

The study at large found these results: The study acknowledged that relatively few individuals were included in the TCR sequencing and HLA analysis.

Note on this clonotype: It has no known antigen specificity. The sample holds no much larger clone one base away, and base qualities are not on file.

RNA was extracted using the RNeasy kit, and about 0.5 to 1 ug of the RNA was reverse transcribed with random hexamers. The immunoSEQ multiplex PCR assay, which covers 54 Vbeta and 13 Jbeta segments, was used to amplify TCR beta CDR3 regions. To correct PCR amplification bias, a synthetic template baseline was used for both primer optimization and computational correction. From the authors' description of their analysis: Reads were annotated to V, D and J genes according to IMGT and were analyzed with immunoSEQ Analyzer, with only productive sequences retained. Clonality was calculated as one minus the Shannon entropy normalized by log2 of the number of productive unique sequences. For each patient and control, public and private clones were evaluated within the 100 most prevalent clones. Clones were defined as Susac-specific when absent from the healthy and MS cohorts, from about 1,100 published viral clones and from other ImmuneACCESS disease sequences. TCRdb reanalyzed the raw reads on its own, using fastp at Q25 for trimming and MiXCR for clone calling, and kept in-frame beta chains. CDR3 protein sequences are deduplicated, and each keeps its most common genes and DNA. These V and J calls originate from TCRdb's pipeline instead of the authors' own analysis. The sample contains around 190,000 distinct CDR3 sequences, 85% to 95% of them found a single time. The ten largest clones add up to roughly 0.096% of the sample.

The clonotype comes from a human donor in good health. Sequenced material: CD4+ T cells from PBMCs. The receptor chain draws on TRBV20-1 and TRBJ1-1; the central 7 bases match TRBD1. This receptor has the CDR3 CSAKGAGGSSGAFF. The base sequence is TGCAGTGCTAAGGGGGCAGGGGGGTCGAGTGGGGCTTTCTTT.